One sample yielded the 14 T cell receptor beta chains listed below, sequenced in a study of neurological immune-mediated disorders. MiXCR, run by TCRdb on the 5' RACE reads, gives a single entry per CDR3 protein. The profile covers about 24,000 distinct CDR3 sequences, with roughly an eighth appearing a single time and roughly 5.4% taken by the ten largest. Time point in this sample: technical triplicate 1. The sample taken for sequencing was CD4+ T cells from blood. The receptor source for this set is a female donor with HTLV-1-associated myelopathy (HAM/TSP).

This clonotype was observed at least ten times. The rearrangement links TRBV28 to TRBJ2-7; D is possibly TRBD1 (7 bases). CDR1 and CDR2 from the germline V gene are MDHEN and SYDVKM. V was shortened by 2 bases and J by 2 bases, with 13 bases between the two germline ends. The CDR3 totals 15 residues. The CDR3 coding sequence is TGTGCCAGCAGTTTAAATCAGGGGGGAGCCTACGAGCAGTACTTC. It is translated as CASSLNQGGAYEQYF.

This clonotype was seen at least ten times. The chain is built from TRBV20-1 and TRBJ1-1; tentatively, D is TRBD1 (5 bases). The germline V gene has CDR1 DFQATT and CDR2 SNEGSKA (reference sequence). V lost 3 bases and J 3 bases, leaving 14 bases between the germline ends. The CDR3 has 14 residues. CDR3 loop: CSASGPGTDTEAFF. DNA of the CDR3: TGCAGTGCTAGCGGTCCCGGGACTGACACTGAAGCTTTCTTT.

This clonotype came up many times. This chain joins TRBV5-1 and TRBJ1-2; 10 nucleotides line up with TRBD1. This CDR3 is built from 15 residues. CDR1 is SGHRS and CDR2 is YFSETQ in the germline V gene. The V gene end was trimmed by 5 bases and the J gene end by 4 bases; junction bases not matched to a gene: 8. CDR3 coding DNA: TGCGCCAGCAGTACAAGGACAGGGGGTCCCTATGGCTACACCTTC. Translating gives CASSTRTGGPYGYTF. Filled out from reference TRBV5-1 and TRBJ1-2, the complete variable domain reads KAGVTQTPRYLIKTRGQQVTLSCSPISGHRSVSWYQQTPGQGLQFLFEYFSETQRNKGNFPGRFSGRQFSNSRSEMNVSTLELGDSALYLCASSTRTGGPYGYTFGSGTRLTVV.

The table lists this clonotype with many counts. V is TRBV7-8 and J is TRBJ2-2; TRBD1 agrees at 8 bases. The CDR3 is made up of 16 amino acids. The V gene's germline CDR1 is SGHVS and CDR2 FQNEAQ. V shed 1 base, J shed 4 bases, and the junction held 5 bases outside the gene matches. CDR3 coding DNA: TGTGCCAGCAGCTTAGTTGCAGGGGGCGGCACCGGGGAGCTGTTTTTT. Translated: CASSLVAGGGTGELFF.

This clonotype appeared many times. The chain links TRBV20-1 to TRBJ1-1; 8 bases map to TRBD1. This CDR3 has 14 amino acids. The V segment lost 2 bases and the J segment 5 bases; nucleotides outside the gene matches: 7. Germline loops: CDR1 DFQATT, CDR2 SNEGSKA (reference sequence). In DNA, the CDR3 is TGCAGTGCTAGACTGGGCACAGGGGGTACTGAAGCTTTCTTT. Translated, it gives CSARLGTGGTEAFF.

This clonotype was seen many times. The chain is built from TRBV5-1 and TRBJ2-7, with TRBD2 matching 7 bases. Germline CDR1 SGHRS, CDR2 YFSETQ. Germline trimming cut 4 bases from V and 3 bases from J; bases unmatched to any gene: 13. The CDR3 runs 16 residues. CDR3 nucleotide sequence: TGCGCCAGCAGCCGTTTCTTTCTGCGGGAGAACTACGAGCAGTACTTC. The encoded protein is CASSRFFLRENYEQYF.

This clonotype was counted many times. The gene calls are TRBV18 and TRBJ1-2; TRBD1 matches 7 bases. Germline assignment: CDR1 KGHSH and CDR2 LQKENI. V lost 4 bases and J lost 9; bases outside the gene matches: 8. CDR3 length: 13 amino acids. The CDR3 DNA is TGTGCCAGCTCACTCGGACAGGACAAGAGCTACACCTTC. This codes for CASSLGQDKSYTF.

This clonotype was seen at least ten times. The V and J genes are TRBV6-1 and TRBJ1-2; D not certain. Germline values: CDR1 MNHNS, CDR2 SASEGT. The V gene lost 4 bases and the J gene lost 7 bases, with 7 bases spanning the gap. This CDR3 has 11 residues. CDR3 sequence: CASSGEGGYTF. The CDR3 nucleotides are TGTGCCAGCAGTGGAGAAGGTGGCTACACCTTC.

This clonotype appeared many times. The CDR3: CASTYGGEETQYF. In DNA, the CDR3 is TGTGCCAGCACCTACGGGGGAGAAGAGACCCAGTACTTC. This chain connects TRBV7-2 to TRBJ2-5; D might be TRBD2 (6 bases). Germline CDR1 reads SGHTA; CDR2 reads FQGNSA. The CDR3 is made up of 13 amino acids. V was shortened by 7 bases and J by 3 bases, with 12 bases between the two germline ends.

The sample holds many counts of this clonotype. The chain combines TRBV7-6 with TRBJ2-1; D gene unclear. In germline, CDR1 is SGHVS, CDR2 FNYEAQ. The CDR3 consists of 12 residues. Between the trimmed V and J ends, which lost 5 bases and 4 bases, there was a span of 6 bases. CDR3 coding DNA: TGTGCCAGCAGCGACTCGTACAATGAGCAGTTCTTC. Translating it yields CASSDSYNEQFF.

This clonotype was picked up many times. The CDR3 DNA reads as TGTGCCATCAGTGAAGTGGGAGTAGGGTCCTACGAGCAGTACTTC. Protein sequence: CAISEVGVGSYEQYF. The rearrangement joins TRBV10-3 to TRBJ2-7; D possibly corresponds to TRBD2 (5 bases). The germline V gene has CDR1 ENHRY and CDR2 SYGVKD. The V and J ends lost 3 bases and 1 base respectively, with 13 bases between them. This CDR3 has 15 residues.

The V call is TRBV3-1, the J call TRBJ2-5; a possible D gene is TRBD2 (5 bases). Trimming left V 5 bases short and J 4 bases short, with 11 bases between. Germline values: CDR1 LGHDT, CDR2 YNNKEL (reference sequence). The CDR3 totals 13 residues. The CDR3 here is CASSAGVGETQYF. DNA of the CDR3: TGTGCCAGCAGCGCCGGGGTGGGAGAGACCCAGTACTTC.

This clonotype was seen many times. One junction end does not reproduce the germline sequence, and a read error may be involved. The V gene is TRBV6-5, the J gene TRBJ2-3; 7 bases align to TRBD2. This CDR3 is 13 amino acids long. CDR1 and CDR2 from the germline V gene are MNHEY and SVGAGI. The CDR3 nucleotides read TGTGCCAGCAGTTACTCGATAGGGAGGGACTTATTTTTT. Encoded protein: CASSYSIGRDLFF.

This clonotype was counted at least ten times. The chain couples TRBV28 to TRBJ1-2; D gene unclear. CDR3 size: 14 residues. The germline CDR1 and CDR2 sequences are MDHEN and SYDVKM. Trimming removed 6 bases at V and 5 bases at J, with 16 bases between. The CDR3 loop reads CASSSPDLRYGYTF. CDR3 nucleotide sequence: TGTGCCAGCAGCTCCCCGGACCTTAGGTATGGCTACACCTTC.